Sequencing of this T cell receptor beta chain was carried out in a study of T cell responses to AZD1222 COVID-19 vaccine (dated by TCRdb to about 2021). Regarding the complete study: TCR sequencing was performed for about 240 trial participants, of whom about 200 were given two doses of AZD1222 and some 25 were given two doses of MenACWY control vaccine. Trial participants were enrolled by age into subgroups of 18-55, 56-69 and 70-plus years, and around 150, 28 and 57 TCR-sequenced participants, respectively, were included in these subgroups.

A remark on this clone: What this receptor recognizes is not known. It has no much larger one-base neighbor in the sample; base qualities were not kept.

The CDR3 regions of human TCRbeta chains were subjected to immunosequencing. For the original study's pipeline: TCRs in the repertoires were matched against a reference library of SARS-CoV-2-specific TCRs that had been generated with the MIRA antigen-specificity platform. Breadth was defined as the fraction of unique TCRs that were SARS-CoV-2-associated, and depth was defined as the fraction of total T cells that were SARS-CoV-2-associated. Each spike-specific TCR was assigned to its reactive spike region and to a CD4 or CD8 class using the MIRA data. Log10-transformed breadth and depth values were compared by one-way ANOVA with Sidak's multiple comparisons tests. TCRdb carries this immuneACCESS record with in-frame sequences only. Its versions omit some clonotypes, under half of them owing to an unresolved V gene in the studies checked, with the rest unexplained. V and J calls and clone size follow that table, whereas D and trimming were derived from the DNA. The sample has some 160,000 clones on record, roughly 93% of them singletons. The ten largest clonotypes hold less than 2.5% of the sample.

Taken from the germline V gene, the CDR1 and CDR2 loops are SGHRS and YFSETQ. The germline ends are 7 bases apart after V is trimmed by 0 bases and J by 6 bases. The CDR3 covers 13 residues, taking in both the cysteine and the phenylalanine. Of the read, only the CDR3 DNA is kept; its 39 bases are in frame from base 1. What the work shows at the level of the full study, not this receptor alone: A significant rise in spike-specific TCR breadth and depth was observed after two AZD1222 doses relative to day 0 and relative to MenACWY recipients. The 56-69-year group was small, and its depth increase did not reach significance, likely because of low power. Reportedly, almost half of the unique spike-specific TCRs recognized epitopes lying outside the regions that are mutated in the B.1.351 and B.1.1.7 variants. No day 14 peak-response samples were available, so repertoires were characterized only after the peak T cell response. Participants were mostly white British and included more females than males, and it was suggested by the authors that clonal diversity may have been underestimated. The whole spike protein was spanned by vaccine-associated CD4 TCRs, and dominant responses were seen in regions 160-218 and 743-854. Conclusions about previously exposed vaccinees are limited, since just a handful of AZD1222 recipients were seropositive for SARS-CoV-2 at baseline.

The intended sense of this specimen's time point label: about 28 days (+/-7) after the second vaccine dose. AZD1222 recipients with second doses at about 4 weeks or about 12 weeks were pooled, because spike-specific TCR depth and breadth did not differ between schedules. The vaccinee samples were drawn from two UK trials, COV001 and COV002, one of which was a single-blind randomized controlled phase 2/3 trial testing AZD1222 (ChAdOx1 nCoV-19) in healthy adults. Trial participant PBMC samples were collected at day 0 and day 28 after the second dose for TCRbeta chain sequencing. The sample consisted of peripheral blood, taken 28 days after the second AZD1222 dose. The V and J genes are TRBV5-1 and TRBJ1-5; a confident D gene designation cannot be given. The TCR was taken from an adult who received the AZD1222 COVID-19 vaccine. The sequenced DNA: TGCGCCAGCAGCTTGGGGAGAGGTCAGCCCCAGCATTTT. Its coded protein is CASSLGRGQPQHF.